A selection of T cell receptor beta chains follows, all from one sample in a study of T-cell reconstitution after alpha-beta-depleted transplantation in children. TCRdb analysed the PCR reads with MiXCR anew, one entry per CDR3 protein. This sample carries about 200,000 distinct CDR3 sequences, roughly 15% of them seen once, and the ten largest clones take approximately 13%. The specimen comprised PBMCs from the stem cell graft donor, sampled from the stem cell graft. Receptors originate from a human donor who donated a stem cell graft to a child with acute lymphoblastic leukemia. Each CDR3 is given with its conserved first and last residue. A D gene is named only where the DNA matches it firmly. The size of a clone is reported for some rows only, either as once, few or many, or as a class for expanded clones.

size	V	D	J	CDR3	DNA
many	TRBV20-1	.	TRBJ1-3	CSARTVSGNTIYF	TGCAGTGCCCGGACAGTCTCTGGAAACACCATATATTTT
few	TRBV7-2	TRBD2	TRBJ2-7	CASSPGLAGYYEQYF	TGTGCCAGCAGCCCCGGACTAGCGGGATATTACGAGCAGTACTTC
.	TRBV7-8	.	TRBJ1-5	CASTPSSSALSNQPQHF	TGTGCCAGCACCCCGTCCTCATCCGCCCTTAGCAATCAGCCCCAGCATTTT
many	TRBV7-2	TRBD2	TRBJ2-1	CASSSPGLADNEQFF	TGTGCCAGCAGCTCCCCGGGACTAGCGGACAATGAGCAGTTCTTC
once	TRBV18	.	TRBJ2-5	CASSPPTGRQETQYF	TGTGCCAGCTCACCACCAACAGGGAGGCAAGAGACCCAGTACTTC
.	TRBV3-1	.	TRBJ2-1	CASSQMWDTRNEQFF	TGTGCCAGCAGCCAAATGTGGGACACAAGGAATGAGCAGTTCTTC
many	TRBV5-1	.	TRBJ1-5	CASSLDGTEQPQHF	TGCGCCAGCAGCTTGGATGGGACGGAGCAGCCCCAGCATTTT
.	TRBV29-1	TRBD1	TRBJ1-2	CSVGQGAMGYTF	TGCAGCGTTGGCCAGGGGGCGATGGGCTACACCTTC
few	TRBV20-1	TRBD2	TRBJ2-1	CSAPIGLAVGNEQFF	TGCAGTGCTCCTATCGGACTAGCCGTAGGCAATGAGCAGTTCTTC
.	TRBV6-2/TRBV6-3	TRBD2	TRBJ2-1	CATKEGREGHGEQFF	TGTGCCACAAAAGAAGGGCGGGAGGGCCATGGTGAGCAGTTCTTC
many	TRBV12-3/TRBV12-4	.	TRBJ2-5	CASKKGHSQETQYF	TGTGCCAGCAAAAAAGGACATTCCCAAGAGACCCAGTACTTC
many	TRBV7-9	.	TRBJ2-7	CASSLDSTILYEQYF	TGTGCCAGCAGCTTAGACAGTACCATCCTTTACGAGCAGTACTTC
many	TRBV6-5	.	TRBJ1-2	CASSYVDSYGYTF	TGTGCCAGCAGTTACGTGGACAGCTATGGCTACACCTTC
many	TRBV25-1	TRBD2	TRBJ2-1	CASGQRGVASGRGPYNEQFF	TGTGCCAGCGGCCAACGAGGCGTGGCTAGCGGGAGGGGACCTTACAATGAGCAGTTCTTC
many	TRBV5-1	.	TRBJ2-3	CASRALATITDTQYF	TGCGCCAGCAGGGCTCTAGCGACGATCACAGATACGCAGTATTTT
many	TRBV29-1	.	TRBJ1-1	CSVESGTRTEAFF	TGCAGCGTTGAGTCGGGGACGCGGACTGAAGCTTTCTTT